This T cell receptor beta chain appears in the sequencing data of a study of T cell responses to AZD1222 COVID-19 vaccine. As for the study in general: Second-dose recipients at about 4 or about 12 weeks were treated as one pooled group. General study findings and limits: A reported finding is that nearly half of spike-specific TCRs target unmutated variant regions. At baseline, just a handful of AZD1222 recipients tested seropositive. Following two doses of AZD1222, Spike-specific TCR breadth and depth rose.

CDR3 length: 13 residues. Germline V lookup: CDR1 SNHLY, CDR2 FYNNEI. Here immunoSEQ multiplex PCR was the method, and the copy in TCRdb shows in-frame clones only, minus some. Among about 84,000 clones listed, 70% to 90% were seen once. There are a few counts of this clone. The target antigen is unknown. A read error may produce the germline difference seen at one junction end. The chain employs TRBV2 and TRBJ1-6; D gene ambiguous. This material consisted of peripheral blood, taken on day 0 of AZD1222 vaccination. This TCR derives from an adult in good health. The CDR3 loop is CASSEMDNSPLHF. The CDR3 nucleotides read TGTGCCAGTAGTGAAATGGATAATTCACCCCTCCACTTT.